The 12 T cell receptor beta chains listed next were all sequenced from one sample in a study of blood T cell repertoires in COVID-19. Sequencing used immunoSEQ multiplex PCR; TCRdb keeps in-frame clones, though not all of them. Altogether fewer than 40,000 clones are present, around 90% being singletons, with the ten largest covering approximately 5%. The sample consisted of peripheral blood. The origin of the receptors is a human donor in a cohort sampled during active COVID-19.

The gene calls are TRBV7-6 and TRBJ2-3; 12 bases agree with TRBD2. The V gene end was trimmed by 5 bases and the J gene end by 0 bases; junction bases not matched to a gene: 3. CDR3 length: 16 residues. Germline CDR1 and CDR2: SGHVS and FNYEAQ. The CDR3 protein is CASSRGLAGSTDTQYF. The CDR3, as DNA: TGTGCCAGCAGCCGAGGACTAGCGGGGAGCACAGATACGCAGTATTTT.

V is TRBV3-1 (or the pseudogene TRBV3-2) and J is TRBJ2-3; D may be TRBD2 (5 bases). This CDR3 is 16 amino acids long. V was shortened by 1 base and J by 2 bases, with 13 bases between the two germline ends. Germline V gene sequence: CDR1 LGHDT, CDR2 YNNKEL (reference sequence). The CDR3 DNA sequence: TGTGCCAGCAGCCAAGGTCGCGGGTCCTACACAGATACGCAGTATTTT. This gives the protein CASSQGRGSYTDTQYF.

This clone appeared a single time. In DNA, the CDR3 is TGTGCCAGCAGTTTTACGTGGTCGGTCCGGGATGAGCAGTTCTTC. This translates into CASSFTWSVRDEQFF. The chain carries TRBV27 and TRBJ2-1; D call uncertain. The V end lost 3 bases, the J end lost 8 bases, and 17 bases lay between the germline ends. The germline CDR1 and CDR2 sequences are MNHEY and SMNVEV (reference sequence). This CDR3 contains 15 residues.

A remark on this clone: The same CDR3 arises from other DNA sequences in this sample as well. The chain links TRBV10-3 to TRBJ2-7; 7 nucleotides line up with TRBD1. Germline trimming cut 6 bases from V and 3 bases from J; bases unmatched to any gene: 2. Germline V lookup: CDR1 ENHRY, CDR2 SYGVKD. This CDR3 spans 12 amino acids. The CDR3 DNA follows: TGTGCCATCAGGGGGACAGACTACGAGCAGTACGTC. Its protein product is CAIRGTDYEQYV.

This chain connects TRBV6-1 to TRBJ1-5; D is uncertain. The germline V gene has CDR1 MNHNS and CDR2 SASEGT. The V end was cut by 3 bases, the J end by 5 bases, with 5 bases between. The CDR3 length is 12 residues. The CDR3 region is CASSDLDQPQHF. The DNA for the CDR3 is TGTGCCAGCAGTGATCTAGATCAGCCCCAGCATTTT.

The chain joins TRBV19 to TRBJ2-1, with TRBD2 identical over 7 bases. The ends lost 3 bases at V and 10 bases at J; junction bases unmatched: 6. The CDR3 is 13 amino acids. Germline V gene lookup returns CDR1 LNHDA and CDR2 SQIVND (reference sequence). CDR3 loop: CASSIRSGWEQFF. The CDR3, as DNA: TGTGCCAGTAGTATTCGTAGCGGGTGGGAGCAGTTCTTC.

This chain uses TRBV11-2 with TRBJ2-1; no definite D call. The CDR3 is 14 residues long. Germline CDR1 is SGHAT and CDR2 is FQNNGV. Trimming took 1 base from V and 6 from J, leaving 10 bases between them. The CDR3: CASSLGLDVNEQFF. The CDR3, as DNA: TGTGCCAGCAGCTTAGGTCTAGACGTCAATGAGCAGTTCTTC.

The J gene is TRBJ2-7, the V gene TRBV7-8; a possible D gene is TRBD1 (5 bases). Germline assignment: CDR1 SGHVS and CDR2 FQNEAQ. This CDR3 is built from 16 residues. V was trimmed by 5 bases and J by 4 bases, leaving 21 bases between them. In DNA form, the CDR3 reads TGTGCCAGCAGCCAATCGGCCCAGGGTAGGGAATACGAGCAGTACGTC. This sequence encodes CASSQSAQGREYEQYV.

The chain links TRBV9 to TRBJ1-1; D may be TRBD1 (6 bases). The CDR3 sequence is 13 residues long. V was clipped by 6 bases and J by 3 bases, with 12 bases between them. Germline V gives CDR1 SGDLS, CDR2 YYNGEE. The CDR3 sequence: CASNRQVDTEAFF. CDR3 bases: TGTGCCAGCAACCGACAGGTGGACACTGAAGCTTTCTTT.

The V gene is TRBV5-1, the J gene TRBJ2-5; TRBD2 matches 10 bases. In germline, CDR1 is SGHRS, CDR2 YFSETQ. The CDR3 is 17 amino acids. The J segment lost 1 base and the V segment lost 4 bases, leaving 10 bases of the junction unmatched. CDR3: CASSPISGTSAQETQYF. DNA of the CDR3: TGCGCCAGCAGCCCAATCTCCGGGACTAGCGCCCAAGAGACCCAGTACTTC.

The chain is built from TRBV19 and TRBJ1-1, with D maybe TRBD1 (5 bases). This CDR3 comprises 14 residues. Germline CDR1 is LNHDA and CDR2 is SQIVND (reference sequence). V shed 3 bases and J shed 1 base, with 9 bases lying between them. CDR3 region: CASSMIGGNTEAFF. The CDR3 region has the DNA TGTGCCAGTAGTATGATCGGGGGGAACACTGAAGCTTTCTTT. The whole variable domain, remainder taken from reference TRBV19 and TRBJ1-1, is DGGITQSPKYLFRKEGQNVTLSCEQNLNHDAMYWYRQDPGQGLRLIYYSQIVNDFQKGDIAEGYSVSREKKESFPLTVTSAQKNPTAFYLCASSMIGGNTEAFFGQGTRLTVV.

This chain uses TRBV11-2 with TRBJ1-2; D possibly corresponds to TRBD1 (6 bases). Germline CDR1 SGHAT, CDR2 FQNNGV. Trimming shortened V by 1 base and J by 7 bases, and 13 bases separated the two germline ends. This CDR3 contains 14 residues. CDR3 residues: CASSLAGGPGGYTF. In DNA, the CDR3 is TGTGCCAGCAGCTTAGCCGGGGGGCCCGGTGGCTACACCTTC.